This T cell receptor (beta chain) was found in a study of cytomegalovirus exposure and HLA in healthy donors. A note on this clone: Its specificity is not known.

PCR amplification relied on 60 Vbeta primers (plus 13 Jbeta primers). Measured with immunoSEQ multiplex PCR; TCRdb has only the in-frame clones, and not every one. The sample includes 150,000 or so clones, around 73% of them seen just once. Findings and caveats of the study: About 87% or about 30% of the time was how often most TCR beta V segments were productive, according to an earlier analysis. Analyses of presence/absence relied on an assumption of roughly uniform sequencing depth across donors. The authors excluded some V segments, including TRBV6-2 and TRBV6-3, as indistinguishable.

The CDR3 has 16 residues. Germline CDR1 reads SGHVS; CDR2 reads FQNEAQ. V gave up 1 base and J gave up 5 bases, with 14 bases separating them. This TCR was recovered from a female donor in good health and CMV-seronegative. Sequencing was carried out using PBMCs. The chain employs TRBV7-8 and TRBJ2-2, with D unclear. CDR3 bases: TGTGCCAGCAGCTTAGTCTCAGGCAAAGGAACCGGGGAGCTGTTTTTT. It yields the protein CASSLVSGKGTGELFF.